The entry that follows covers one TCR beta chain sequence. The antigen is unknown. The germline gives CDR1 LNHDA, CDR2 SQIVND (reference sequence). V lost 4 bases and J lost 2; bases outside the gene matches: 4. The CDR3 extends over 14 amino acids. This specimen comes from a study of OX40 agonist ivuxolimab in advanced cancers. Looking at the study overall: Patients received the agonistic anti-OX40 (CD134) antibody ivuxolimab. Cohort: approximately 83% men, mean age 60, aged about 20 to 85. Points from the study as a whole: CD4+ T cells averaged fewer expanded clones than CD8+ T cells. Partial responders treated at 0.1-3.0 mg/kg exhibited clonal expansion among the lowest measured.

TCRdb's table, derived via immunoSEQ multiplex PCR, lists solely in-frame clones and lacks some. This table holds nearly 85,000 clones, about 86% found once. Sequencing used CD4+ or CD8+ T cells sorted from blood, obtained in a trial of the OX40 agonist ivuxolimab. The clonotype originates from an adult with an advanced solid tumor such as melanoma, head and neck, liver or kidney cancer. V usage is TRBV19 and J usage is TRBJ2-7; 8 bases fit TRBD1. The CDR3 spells CASSSTGGAYEQYF. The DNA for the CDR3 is TGTGCCAGTAGTAGTACAGGGGGAGCCTACGAGCAGTACTTC.